A single sample gave rise to the 21 T cell receptor beta chains below, sequenced in a study of cytomegalovirus exposure and HLA in healthy donors. Researchers ran the PCR with 60 Vbeta and 13 Jbeta primers. Here immunoSEQ multiplex PCR was the method, and the copy in TCRdb shows in-frame clones only, minus some. In the table there are approximately 150,000 clones, around 10% of which are singletons. Sequencing was performed on PBMCs. These receptors were collected from a male donor in good health and CMV-seronegative.

J is TRBJ1-1 and V is TRBV25-1; 7 nucleotides line up with TRBD1. Germline assignment: CDR1 MGHDK and CDR2 SYGVNS. The V and J ends lost 7 bases and 3 bases, in that order; junction bases with no gene match: 2. The CDR3 spans 12 residues. The CDR3 nucleotides are TGTGCCAGCACGGGACAGCACACTGAAGCTTTCTTT. Translation: CASTGQHTEAFF.

This clone was seen only a few times. The chain has TRBV6-1 and TRBJ1-1; D call uncertain. The CDR3 contains 10 residues. Trimming took off 2 bases at V and 11 bases at J, with 6 bases between the two ends. The germline gives CDR1 MNHNS, CDR2 SASEGT. CDR3 DNA: TGTGCCAGCAGTGAAATAATGGCTTTCTTT. It translates to CASSEIMAFF.

This clone was observed a handful of times. The genes are TRBV7-9 and TRBJ2-1, with TRBD1 matching 7 bases. Germline CDR1 SEHNR, CDR2 FQNEAQ (reference sequence). The J segment lost 2 bases and the V segment lost 5 bases, leaving 9 bases of the junction unmatched. The CDR3 runs to 16 residues. This CDR3 reads CASSPPRGQAYNEQFF. CDR3 DNA sequence: TGTGCCAGCAGCCCCCCCCGTGGACAGGCCTACAATGAGCAGTTCTTC.

The rearrangement joins TRBV29-1 to TRBJ2-5, with TRBD1 matching 8 bases. Trimming took 5 bases from V and 5 from J; bases not matched to a gene: 13. The CDR3 length is 15 residues. Germline assignment: CDR1 SQVTM and CDR2 ANQGSEA. CDR3 nucleotide sequence: TGCAGCGTTCGATCCGGACAGGGCCAAGGGGAGACCCAGTACTTC. Its protein product is CSVRSGQGQGETQYF.

With respect to this clone: At one of its ends the junction is not consistent with the germline gene, which may arise from a read error. The CDR3 nucleotides read TGTGCCAGAAGTTACTCGTCCAGGTACGAGCAGTACTTC. It yields the protein CARSYSSRYEQYF. The V and J genes are TRBV6-5 and TRBJ2-7; D remains unclear. Germline V gives CDR1 MNHEY, CDR2 SVGAGI. CDR3 length equals 13 residues.

This clone occurred a few times. The chain has TRBV30 and TRBJ1-3; no reliable D call. Looked up from germline, CDR1 is GTSNPN and CDR2 is SVGIG (reference sequence). The V and J ends lost 2 bases and 4 bases respectively, with 6 bases between them. The CDR3 is 12 residues long. This CDR3 reads CAWSLQGNTIYF. The CDR3 nucleotides are TGTGCCTGGAGTTTACAAGGAAACACCATATATTTT. Drawing the rest from reference TRBV30 and TRBJ1-3, the complete variable domain is SQTIHQWPATLVQPVGSPLSLECTVEGTSNPNLYWYRQAAGRGLQLLFYSVGIGQISSEVPQNLSASRPQDRQFILSSKKLLLSDSGFYLCAWSLQGNTIYFGEGSWLTVV.

The chain employs TRBV11-2 and TRBJ2-7, with TRBD1 as a possible D gene (5 bases). CDR3 size: 13 residues. Trimming stripped 6 bases from V and 0 bases from J, with 9 bases between. The germline V gene has CDR1 SGHAT and CDR2 FQNNGV. In nucleotides, the CDR3 is TGTGCCAGCAGTTGGACAATCTCCTACGAGCAGTACTTC. Encoded protein: CASSWTISYEQYF.

Only a few counts were recorded for this clone. The genes are TRBV20-1 and TRBJ1-2; D remains ambiguous. Germline loops: CDR1 DFQATT, CDR2 SNEGSKA (reference sequence). Trimming shortened V by 1 base and J by 7 bases, and 7 bases separated the two germline ends. There are 11 residues in the CDR3. CDR3 bases: TGCAGTGCTAGAGCTGTAGTTGGCTACACCTTC. Translated: CSARAVVGYTF.

This chain's CDR3 is CASSQRLAESYNEQFF. The CDR3 DNA reads TGTGCCAGCAGCCAGCGGTTAGCGGAGTCCTACAATGAGCAGTTCTTC. This chain connects TRBV7-8 to TRBJ2-1; possible D gene TRBD2, 6 bases. This CDR3 region has 16 residues. V lost 5 bases to trimming and J lost 1 base, with 15 bases between them. The V gene's germline CDR1 is SGHVS and CDR2 FQNEAQ.

The chain carries TRBV19 and TRBJ2-5, with 12 bases fitting TRBD1. The CDR3 runs to 16 residues. Germline CDR1 reads LNHDA; CDR2 reads SQIVND (reference sequence). The J segment lost 6 bases and the V segment lost 7 bases, leaving 12 bases of the junction unmatched. CDR3 nucleotide sequence: TGTGCCAGTACCGCGACCGGGACAGGGGGCGCGAAGACCCAGTACTTC. As protein: CASTATGTGGAKTQYF.

A few counts support this clone. The gene calls are TRBV6-5 and TRBJ1-4; D is unclear. Germline V gives CDR1 MNHEY, CDR2 SVGAGI. This CDR3 is 12 amino acids long. Trimming left V 5 bases short and J 8 bases short, with 9 bases between. CDR3 bases: TGTGCCAGCAGTGCCGGAGGGGAAAAACTGTTTTTT. This translates into CASSAGGEKLFF.

CDR3 sequence reads: CASSLGQGAFGDTQYF. CDR3 nucleotide sequence: TGTGCCAGCAGCCTCGGACAGGGGGCGTTTGGAGATACGCAGTATTTT. The chain employs TRBV5-8 and TRBJ2-3; 11 bases map to TRBD1. CDR1 and CDR2 from the germline V gene are SGHTS and YDEGEE. CDR3 length: 16 amino acids. The V segment lost 4 bases and the J segment 5 bases; nucleotides outside the gene matches: 9.

This clone appeared a few times. The chain carries TRBV9 and TRBJ2-3; 10 nucleotides line up with TRBD2. The V and J ends lost 1 base and 1 base, in that order; junction bases with no gene match: 3. This CDR3 spans 16 amino acids. Germline V lookup: CDR1 SGDLS, CDR2 YYNGEE. The CDR3 here is CASSVPSGGRTDTQYF. The CDR3 nucleotides read TGTGCCAGCAGCGTACCTAGCGGGGGTCGCACAGATACGCAGTATTTT.

In its sample, this clone was seen a few times. This chain links TRBV28 with TRBJ2-7, with D possibly TRBD1 on 6 matching bases. Trimming shortened V by 6 bases and J by 2 bases, and 11 bases separated the two germline ends. CDR3 length: 13 amino acids. Per the germline V gene, CDR1 is MDHEN and CDR2 is SYDVKM. CDR3 sequence (DNA): TGTGCCAGCAGGCGATCAGGGGCCTACGAGCAGTACTTC. Translating gives CASRRSGAYEQYF.

The chain couples TRBV7-3 to TRBJ2-2; 8 nucleotides agree with TRBD2. Losses at the gene ends were 5 bases for V and 5 bases for J; bases not matched to a gene: 7. Germline V CDR1 and CDR2: SGHTA, FQGTGA. The CDR3 extends over 15 amino acids. The CDR3 is CASSGTSGGTGELFF. The CDR3 region has the DNA TGTGCCAGCAGCGGTACTAGCGGAGGAACCGGGGAGCTGTTTTTT.

This clone appeared a few times. CDR3 region: CASSVGGGGLDTEAFF. The CDR3 DNA is TGTGCCAGCAGCGTAGGGGGGGGCGGGTTAGACACTGAAGCTTTCTTT. The V and J genes are TRBV9 and TRBJ1-1, with a weak D call TRBD1 (6 bases). Trimming stripped 0 bases from V and 3 bases from J, with 15 bases between. Germline V gene sequence: CDR1 SGDLS, CDR2 YYNGEE. The CDR3 consists of 16 residues.

On this clone itself: No DNA is shown, since the ends of the CDR3 on it are uncertain; the CDR3 is the one TCRdb lists. This sequence joins TRBV29-1 and TRBJ1-2; TRBD1 was called by the table and not checked on the DNA. Germline V gene data show CDR1 as SQVTM and CDR2 as ANQGSEA. The CDR3 is 14 amino acids in total, end residues counted. The CDR3 here is CSVAAGAIPYGYPF.

The rearrangement joins TRBV19 to TRBJ1-5; tentative D call: TRBD1 (6 bases). With 4 bases removed from V and 2 bases from J, the gap between germline ends came to 12 bases. Germline loops: CDR1 LNHDA, CDR2 SQIVND (reference sequence). The CDR3 loop spans 15 amino acids. The CDR3 is CASSRLAGGNQPQHF. CDR3 nucleotide sequence: TGTGCCAGTAGTAGGCTAGCAGGGGGCAATCAGCCCCAGCATTTT. Variable domain in full (rest from reference TRBV19 and TRBJ1-5): DGGITQSPKYLFRKEGQNVTLSCEQNLNHDAMYWYRQDPGQGLRLIYYSQIVNDFQKGDIAEGYSVSREKKESFPLTVTSAQKNPTAFYLCASSRLAGGNQPQHFGDGTRLSIL.

This clone was observed a few times. The genes are TRBV11-2 and TRBJ2-7; 8 bases match TRBD2. The CDR3 is made up of 15 amino acids. Trimming took 5 bases from V and 1 from J; bases not matched to a gene: 7. Germline V CDR1 and CDR2: SGHAT, FQNNGV. DNA of the CDR3: TGTGCCAGCAGCCTCGCCGCGGGAGGATCCTACGAGCAGTACTTC. Translation gives CASSLAAGGSYEQYF.

This clone was detected a few times. The chain is built from TRBV19 and TRBJ2-3; no definite D call. Trimming took 6 bases from V and 6 from J, leaving 7 bases between them. Germline V gives CDR1 LNHDA, CDR2 SQIVND (reference sequence). This CDR3 has 11 residues. CDR3 amino acids: CASSLRDTQYF. The CDR3, as DNA: TGTGCCAGTAGCCTACGGGATACGCAGTATTTT.

The sample holds a few counts of this clone. The V gene is TRBV28, the J gene TRBJ2-5, with a weak D call TRBD2 (7 bases). V was cut by 5 bases and J by 5 bases, with 12 bases left in between. This CDR3 has 13 residues. The germline CDR1 and CDR2 sequences are MDHEN and SYDVKM. CDR3: CASSPRGAETQYF. For the CDR3, the DNA is TGTGCCAGCAGTCCCCGGGGGGCTGAGACCCAGTACTTC.